Described below is a single T cell receptor (beta chain) sequence and its context. This sample stems from a study of patients and donors after allogeneic stem cell transplantation. CDR3 length: 14 amino acids. With V trimmed by 1 base and J by 3 bases, 3 bases remained unmatched. CDR1 LGHNA and CDR2 YNFKEQ come from the germline V gene. TCRdb re-called the RT-PCR reads with MiXCR, one entry per CDR3 protein. The sample lists approximately 150,000 distinct CDR3 sequences; about 36% were seen once. The TCR was taken from a human donor who was either an allogeneic HSCT recipient or a stem cell or donor lymphocyte infusion donor (not recorded which). It is not recorded whose cells these are; they may come from a transplant donor. The V call is TRBV4-2, the J call TRBJ2-7, with 7 bases aligning to TRBD2. Sample: blood, either unsorted or a sorted T cell fraction (not recorded which). The CDR3: CASSQGTSGYEQYF. The CDR3 DNA sequence: TGTGCCAGCAGCCAAGGGACTAGTGGCTACGAGCAGTACTTC.